This TCR beta chain was sequenced for a study of T cells in Graves' hyperthyroidism and ophthalmopathy. General observations from the study: Before onset, by a median of about seven months, the model predicted ophthalmopathy. Patients with ophthalmopathy were separated from those with stable hyperthyroidism by a 13 V-J model.

The germline gives CDR1 ENHRY, CDR2 SYGVKD. With 7 bases removed from V and 4 bases from J, the gap between germline ends came to 13 bases. The CDR3 consists of 13 residues. Turning to this clonotype: Antigen unknown.

The study defined stable Graves' hyperthyroidism as no ophthalmopathy progression within 18 months. Uncontrolled infection, other autoimmune disease, pregnancy or lactation excluded patients. Researchers amplified the TCR beta CDR3 regions from RNA transcripts. With the HTBI primer set, the TCR CDR3 went through a first round of RT-PCR. One entry per CDR3 protein results from TCRdb running MiXCR on the multiplex PCR reads. The sample yields about 680,000 distinct CDR3 sequences, under 45% seen once. The clonotype comes from a middle-aged woman with Graves' hyperthyroidism. What was sequenced was blood. V gene TRBV10-3 combines with J gene TRBJ1-2, with D perhaps TRBD1 (6 bases). This CDR3 reads CAITPGTPYGYTF. The CDR3 bases are TGTGCCATCACACCTGGGACACCCTATGGCTACACCTTC.